The source of this T cell receptor (beta chain) is a study of beta chain features in type 1 diabetes. Points from the study as a whole: There was a possibility that cDNA sequencing over-represented cells with high TCR expression. Shorter templates may be favored by PCR, equally so in patients and controls. When Type 1 diabetes patients were examined, their TCRB CDR3s proved moderately but significantly shorter in all four CD4+ subsets.

Germline loops: CDR1 SGHKS, CDR2 YYEKEE (reference sequence). CDR3 length: 12 amino acids. V gave up 6 bases and J gave up 4 bases, with 11 bases separating them. Expressed TCRB transcripts were sequenced because the entire RNA isolate underwent reverse transcription. The assay was immunoSEQ multiplex PCR, and TCRdb's table has in-frame clones only and misses some. The sample includes about 160,000 clones, 8% to 8.5% seen only once; the top ten take 0.45% to 0.6%. On this clone: The antigen is unknown.

Cells sorted by CD45RO/CCR7/CD25/CD127/CD95/CD27 comprised CD4+ naive, central memory, regulatory and stem cell-like memory cells. Purity above 95% was achieved in all sorted populations. The chain combines TRBV5-5 with TRBJ2-7; a possible D gene is TRBD1 (6 bases). Sequences were obtained from central memory CD4+ T cells from blood. The receptor comes from a woman aged 18-30 years with type 1 diabetes. In DNA form, the CDR3 reads TGTGCCAGCACCACAGGGTATTACGAGCAGTACTTC. Translation: CASTTGYYEQYF.